A single T cell receptor beta chain is shown here with its context. The method was immunoSEQ multiplex PCR; TCRdb's version includes in-frame clones alone and lacks a portion of them. This table has about 160,000 clones, 94% appearing once. Trimming cost V 5 bases and J 1 base, with 14 bases left between them. In germline, CDR1 is SGHTA, CDR2 FQGNSA. The CDR3 spans 15 residues. The data were obtained in a study of control samples from healthy donors and cancer patients. This chain uses TRBV7-2 with TRBJ2-5; no clear D gene. The clonotype originates from a middle-aged woman in good health. The material sequenced was blood. CDR3 in amino acids: CASSARSGIQETQYF. DNA of the CDR3: TGTGCCAGCAGCGCACGTTCAGGAATCCAAGAGACCCAGTACTTC.